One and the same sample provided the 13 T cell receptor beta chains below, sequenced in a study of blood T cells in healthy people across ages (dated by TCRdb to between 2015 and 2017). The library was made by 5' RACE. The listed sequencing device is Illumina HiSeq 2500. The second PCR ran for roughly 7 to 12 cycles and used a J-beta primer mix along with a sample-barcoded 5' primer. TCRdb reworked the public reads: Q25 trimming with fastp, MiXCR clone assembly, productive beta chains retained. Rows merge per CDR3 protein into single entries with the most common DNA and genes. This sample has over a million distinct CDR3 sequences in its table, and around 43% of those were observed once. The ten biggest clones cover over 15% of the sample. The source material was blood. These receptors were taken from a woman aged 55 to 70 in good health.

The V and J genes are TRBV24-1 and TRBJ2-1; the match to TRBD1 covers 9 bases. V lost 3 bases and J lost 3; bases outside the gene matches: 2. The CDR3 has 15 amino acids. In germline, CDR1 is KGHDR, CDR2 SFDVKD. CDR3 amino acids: CATSDAGQGYNEQFF. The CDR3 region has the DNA TGTGCCACCAGTGATGCGGGACAGGGCTACAATGAGCAGTTCTTC.

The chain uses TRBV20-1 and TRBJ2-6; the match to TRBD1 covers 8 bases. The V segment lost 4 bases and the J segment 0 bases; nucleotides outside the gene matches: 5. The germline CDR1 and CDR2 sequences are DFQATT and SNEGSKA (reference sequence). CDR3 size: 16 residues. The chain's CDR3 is CSATGQGISGANVLTF. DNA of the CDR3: TGCAGTGCTACTGGACAGGGTATCTCTGGGGCCAACGTCCTGACTTTC.

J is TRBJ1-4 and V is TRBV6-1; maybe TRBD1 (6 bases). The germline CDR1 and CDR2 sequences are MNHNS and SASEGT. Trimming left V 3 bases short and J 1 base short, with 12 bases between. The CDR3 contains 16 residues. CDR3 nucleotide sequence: TGTGCCAGCAGTGAGGACAGAAGGTTAACTAATGAAAAACTGTTTTTT. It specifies CASSEDRRLTNEKLFF.

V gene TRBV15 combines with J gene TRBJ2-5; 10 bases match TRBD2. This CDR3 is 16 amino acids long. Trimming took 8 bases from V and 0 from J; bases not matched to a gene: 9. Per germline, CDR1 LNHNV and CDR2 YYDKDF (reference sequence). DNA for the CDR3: TGTGCCACCGGCACAACTAGCGGGACCTACCAAGAGACCCAGTACTTC. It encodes CATGTTSGTYQETQYF.

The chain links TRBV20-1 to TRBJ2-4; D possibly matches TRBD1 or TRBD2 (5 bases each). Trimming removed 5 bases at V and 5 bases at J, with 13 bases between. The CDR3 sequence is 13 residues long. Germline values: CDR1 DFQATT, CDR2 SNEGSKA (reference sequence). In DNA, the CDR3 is TGCAGTGCTGGGGGAGTGTCCCAAAACATTCAGTACTTC. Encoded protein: CSAGGVSQNIQYF.

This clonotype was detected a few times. CDR3 amino acids: CAISVGGGGSYEQYF. CDR3 sequence (DNA): TGTGCCATCAGTGTCGGGGGTGGAGGGAGCTACGAGCAGTACTTC. The chain links TRBV10-3 to TRBJ2-7; tentatively, D is TRBD2 (6 bases). V lost 4 bases, J lost 3 bases, and 16 bases lay in between. Looked up from germline, CDR1 is ENHRY and CDR2 is SYGVKD. CDR3 length: 15 residues.

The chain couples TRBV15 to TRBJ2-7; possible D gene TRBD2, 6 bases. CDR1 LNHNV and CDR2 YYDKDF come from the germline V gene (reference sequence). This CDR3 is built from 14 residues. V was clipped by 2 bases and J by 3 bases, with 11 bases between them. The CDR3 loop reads CATSRRDSLYEQYF. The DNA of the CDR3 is TGTGCCACCAGCAGAAGGGACTCCCTCTACGAGCAGTACTTC.

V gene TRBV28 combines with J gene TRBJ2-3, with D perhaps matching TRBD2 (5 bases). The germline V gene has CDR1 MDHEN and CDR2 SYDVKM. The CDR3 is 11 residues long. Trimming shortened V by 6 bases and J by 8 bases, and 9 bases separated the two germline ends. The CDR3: CASSTEGTQYF. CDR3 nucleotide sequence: TGTGCCAGCAGCACTGAGGGTACGCAGTATTTT.

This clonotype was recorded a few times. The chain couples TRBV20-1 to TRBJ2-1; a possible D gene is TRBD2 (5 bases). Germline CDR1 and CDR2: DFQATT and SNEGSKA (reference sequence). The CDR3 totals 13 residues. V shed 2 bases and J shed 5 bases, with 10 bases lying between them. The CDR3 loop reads CSARRTRDNEQFF. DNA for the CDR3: TGCAGTGCTAGACGGACGAGGGACAATGAGCAGTTCTTC.

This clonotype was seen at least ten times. Here the CDR3 reads CASSLGSGPPYEQYF. The CDR3 DNA reads TGTGCCAGCAGTTTAGGTAGCGGACCACCCTACGAGCAGTACTTC. The chain links TRBV12-3 or TRBV12-4 to TRBJ2-7; possible D gene TRBD2, 6 bases. This CDR3 contains 15 residues. Between the trimmed V and J ends, which lost 1 base and 2 bases, there was a span of 12 bases.

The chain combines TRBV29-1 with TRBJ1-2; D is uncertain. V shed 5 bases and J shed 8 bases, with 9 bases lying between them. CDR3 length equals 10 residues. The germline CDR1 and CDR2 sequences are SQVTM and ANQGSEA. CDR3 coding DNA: TGCAGCGTTCTAAGCGGAGGCTACACCTTC. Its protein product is CSVLSGGYTF.

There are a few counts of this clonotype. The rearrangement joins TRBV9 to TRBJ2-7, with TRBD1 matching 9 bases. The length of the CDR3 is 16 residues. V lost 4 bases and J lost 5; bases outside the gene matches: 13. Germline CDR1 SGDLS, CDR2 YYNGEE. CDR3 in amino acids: CASSFITGTGIDEQYF. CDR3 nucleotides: TGTGCCAGCAGCTTTATAACCGGGACAGGGATCGACGAGCAGTACTTC.

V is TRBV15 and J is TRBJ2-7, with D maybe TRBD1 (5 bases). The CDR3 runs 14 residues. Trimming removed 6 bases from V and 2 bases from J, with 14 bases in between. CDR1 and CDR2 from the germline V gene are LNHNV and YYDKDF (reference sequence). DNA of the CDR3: TGTGCCACCAGGTATCCAGGGTTTACCTACGAGCAGTACTTC. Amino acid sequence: CATRYPGFTYEQYF.